The 10 T cell receptor beta chains below come from one sample, sequenced in a study of early T cells in non-severe SARS-CoV-2 infection (dated by TCRdb to the early 2020s). The method behind the library was 5' RACE. These reads were obtained on a NextSeq 500. TCRdb itself trimmed the public reads at Q25 with fastp, ran MiXCR and retained productive beta chains. Entries that share a CDR3 protein sequence are merged under the most common genes and DNA. For this sample the table gives just over 80,000 distinct CDR3 sequences, of which 12% to 15% were detected only once. Jointly, the top ten make up under 1.5% of the sample. Input material: whole blood. These receptors were taken from an adult who was a healthcare worker with PCR-confirmed SARS-CoV-2 infection or an uninfected control (not recorded which).

The V gene is TRBV10-3, the J gene TRBJ2-4; D not certain. This CDR3 comprises 15 residues. Trimming stripped 3 bases from V and 5 bases from J, with 14 bases between. Germline-derived CDR1 and CDR2 are ENHRY and SYGVKD. CDR3 in amino acids: CAISDPPPDQNIQYF. The CDR3 nucleotides read TGTGCCATCAGTGACCCGCCCCCAGACCAAAACATTCAGTACTTC.

Concerning this clonotype: The junction shows a germline mismatch at one end, possibly a read error. This chain uses TRBV12-3 or TRBV12-4 with TRBJ1-5; 9 positions agree with TRBD1. This CDR3 comprises 16 residues. The CDR3 sequence: CASSLGVGTGFQPRHF. CDR3 DNA sequence: TGTGCCAGCAGTTTAGGTGTCGGGACAGGGTTTCAGCCCCGGCATTTT.

This clonotype occurred a few times. V is TRBV7-6 and J is TRBJ2-1; D is perhaps TRBD1 (5 bases). The germline V gene has CDR1 SGHVS and CDR2 FNYEAQ. Trimming cost V 5 bases and J 8 bases, with 16 bases left between them. The CDR3 loop spans 14 amino acids. The DNA of the CDR3 is TGTGCCAGCAGCGCCATCCGCACAGGAGATGAGCAGTTCTTC. This sequence encodes CASSAIRTGDEQFF.

This clonotype has a handful of counts. The rearrangement joins TRBV29-1 to TRBJ2-1; TRBD2 aligns across 9 bases. This CDR3 contains 12 residues. Germline V gene data show CDR1 as SQVTM and CDR2 as ANQGSEA. V lost 5 bases to trimming and J lost 9 bases; unmatched junction nucleotides: 5. CDR3: CSVPSGEGEQFF. CDR3 sequence (DNA): TGCAGCGTTCCTAGCGGGGAGGGTGAGCAGTTCTTC.

This clonotype was seen only a few times. The CDR3 region is CASGLDRPNQPQHF. As DNA, the CDR3 is TGTGCTAGTGGTTTGGACAGACCCAATCAGCCCCAGCATTTT. The V and J genes are TRBV12-5 and TRBJ1-5; D is uncertain. This CDR3 has 14 residues. Germline V gene data show CDR1 as LGHNT and CDR2 as FRNRAP. V was pared by 1 base and J by 3 bases, with 7 bases between.

The chain employs TRBV10-2 and TRBJ1-5; no clear D gene. Germline assignment: CDR1 WSHSY and CDR2 SAAADI. Deletions cut 4 bases from V and 7 bases from J, with 11 bases between. The CDR3 loop spans 13 amino acids. In DNA, the CDR3 is TGCGCCAGCAGTGTTGGGCTTAGCCAGCCCCAGCATTTT. Translation: CASSVGLSQPQHF.

This clonotype showed up many times. The gene calls are TRBV20-1 and TRBJ2-7; TRBD2 aligns across 7 bases. This CDR3 is built from 14 residues. Germline-derived CDR1 and CDR2 are DFQATT and SNEGSKA (reference sequence). After removal of 6 bases from V and 5 bases from J, the junction contained 13 bases not matched to a gene. CDR3 sequence: CSAMVPRGGDEQYF. CDR3 nucleotide sequence: TGCAGTGCCATGGTTCCCCGGGGAGGGGACGAGCAGTACTTC.

In this sample, this clonotype turned up many times. The chain combines TRBV7-9 with TRBJ2-5, with D possibly matching TRBD1 (6 bases). Trimming removed 7 bases at V and 5 bases at J, with 14 bases between. Per germline, CDR1 SEHNR and CDR2 FQNEAQ (reference sequence). The CDR3 is 13 residues long. CDR3 DNA: TGTGCCAGCACCGCGGACAGTCGGGAGACCCAGTACTTC. Amino acids: CASTADSRETQYF.

This clonotype has ten or more counts. The chain uses TRBV29-1 and TRBJ2-2; 10 positions agree with TRBD2. The germline gives CDR1 SQVTM, CDR2 ANQGSEA. This CDR3 region has 15 residues. The trim removed 3 bases at V and 8 bases at J, leaving 9 bases unmatched. The CDR3 nucleotides read TGCAGCGTTGATCTCGCGACTAGCGGGTCGGGGGAGCTGTTTTTT. Amino acids: CSVDLATSGSGELFF.

This clonotype has only a few counts. V usage is TRBV29-1 and J usage is TRBJ1-1; D not certain. V lost 5 bases, J lost 2 bases, and 9 bases lay in between. The length of the CDR3 is 12 residues. Germline V gives CDR1 SQVTM, CDR2 ANQGSEA. CDR3 amino acids: CSVSRHNTEAFF. CDR3 sequence (DNA): TGCAGCGTTTCTAGACACAACACTGAAGCTTTCTTT.